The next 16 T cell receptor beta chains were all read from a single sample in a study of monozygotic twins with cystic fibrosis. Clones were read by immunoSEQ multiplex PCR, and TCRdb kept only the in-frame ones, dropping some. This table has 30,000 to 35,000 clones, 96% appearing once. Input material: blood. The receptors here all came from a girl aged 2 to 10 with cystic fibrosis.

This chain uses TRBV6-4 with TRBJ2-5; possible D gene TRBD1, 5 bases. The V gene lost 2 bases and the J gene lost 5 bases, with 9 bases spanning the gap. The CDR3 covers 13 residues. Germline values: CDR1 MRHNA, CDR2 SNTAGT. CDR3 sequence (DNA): TGTGCCAGCAGTGACCAGGGTGGGGAGACCCAGTACTTC. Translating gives CASSDQGGETQYF.

The CDR3 region has the DNA TGCGCCAGCAACGAACACAGGAACACTGAAGCTTTCTTT. This gives the protein CASNEHRNTEAFF. This sequence joins TRBV10-2 and TRBJ1-1; no clear D gene. Germline CDR1 WSHSY, CDR2 SAAADI. The CDR3 runs to 13 residues. V dropped 7 bases and J dropped 1 base, with 10 bases sitting between them.

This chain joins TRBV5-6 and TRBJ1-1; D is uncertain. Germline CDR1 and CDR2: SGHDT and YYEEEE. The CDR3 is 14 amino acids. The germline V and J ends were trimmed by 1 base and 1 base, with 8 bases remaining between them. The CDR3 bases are TGTGCCAGCAGCTTGTTCGGAGGGAACACTGAAGCTTTCTTT. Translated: CASSLFGGNTEAFF.

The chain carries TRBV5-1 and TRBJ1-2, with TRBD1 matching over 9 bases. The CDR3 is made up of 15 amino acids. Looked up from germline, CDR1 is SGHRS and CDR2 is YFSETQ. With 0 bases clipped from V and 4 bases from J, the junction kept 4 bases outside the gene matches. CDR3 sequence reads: CASSLGDRDAYGYTF. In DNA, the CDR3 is TGCGCCAGCAGCTTGGGGGACAGGGACGCCTATGGCTACACCTTC.

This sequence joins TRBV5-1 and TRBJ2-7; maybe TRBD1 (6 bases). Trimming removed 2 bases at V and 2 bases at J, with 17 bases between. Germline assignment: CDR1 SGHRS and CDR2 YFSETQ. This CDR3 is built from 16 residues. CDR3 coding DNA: TGCGCCAGCAGCTTCGGCCTCAGGGGTCGTCCCTACGAGCAGTACTTC. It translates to CASSFGLRGRPYEQYF.

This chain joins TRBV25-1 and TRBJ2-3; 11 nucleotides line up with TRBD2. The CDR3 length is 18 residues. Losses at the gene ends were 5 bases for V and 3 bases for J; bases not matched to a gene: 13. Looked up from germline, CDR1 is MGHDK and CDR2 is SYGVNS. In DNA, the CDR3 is TGTGCCAGCAGTTTAGCCGGACTAGCGGGCAAGACGACAGATACGCAGTATTTT. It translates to CASSLAGLAGKTTDTQYF.

This CDR3 reads CASSDRRDTQYF. CDR3 sequence (DNA): TGTGCCAGCAGTGACAGAAGAGATACGCAGTATTTT. The chain links TRBV25-1 to TRBJ2-3; D gene uncertain. The CDR3 totals 12 residues. Germline lookup yields CDR1 MGHDK and CDR2 SYGVNS. The V end was cut by 3 bases, the J end by 5 bases, with 6 bases between.

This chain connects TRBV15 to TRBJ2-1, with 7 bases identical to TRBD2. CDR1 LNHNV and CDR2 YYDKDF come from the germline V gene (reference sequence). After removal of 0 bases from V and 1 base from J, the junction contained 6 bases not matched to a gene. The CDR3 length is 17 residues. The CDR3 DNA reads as TGTGCCACCAGCAGAGATCGGGCGGGAGCTTCCTACAATGAGCAGTTCTTC. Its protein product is CATSRDRAGASYNEQFF.

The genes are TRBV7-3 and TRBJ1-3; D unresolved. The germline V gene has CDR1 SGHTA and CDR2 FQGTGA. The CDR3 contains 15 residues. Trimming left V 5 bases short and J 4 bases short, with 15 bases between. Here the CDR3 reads CASSPGGIYGNTIYF. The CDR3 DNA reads TGTGCCAGCAGCCCCGGAGGGATATACGGAAACACCATATATTTT.

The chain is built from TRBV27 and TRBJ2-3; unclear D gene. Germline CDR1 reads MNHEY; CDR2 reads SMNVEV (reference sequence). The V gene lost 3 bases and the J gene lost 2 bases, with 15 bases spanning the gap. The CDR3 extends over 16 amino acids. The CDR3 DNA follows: TGTGCCAGCAGTTTTGGTCTAGTTCGCACCACAGATACGCAGTATTTT. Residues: CASSFGLVRTTDTQYF.

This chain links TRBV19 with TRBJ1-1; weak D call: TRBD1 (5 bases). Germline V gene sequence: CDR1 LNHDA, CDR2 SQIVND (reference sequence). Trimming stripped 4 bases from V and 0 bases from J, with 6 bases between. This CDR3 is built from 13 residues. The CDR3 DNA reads TGTGCCAGTAGTAAGGGGATGAACACTGAAGCTTTCTTT. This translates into CASSKGMNTEAFF.

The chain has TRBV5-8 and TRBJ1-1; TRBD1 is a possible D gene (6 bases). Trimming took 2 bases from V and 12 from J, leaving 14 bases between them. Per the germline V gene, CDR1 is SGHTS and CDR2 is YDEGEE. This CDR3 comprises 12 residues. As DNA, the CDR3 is TGTGCCAGCAGCTTCGGACAGACTATGACTTTCTTT. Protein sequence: CASSFGQTMTFF.

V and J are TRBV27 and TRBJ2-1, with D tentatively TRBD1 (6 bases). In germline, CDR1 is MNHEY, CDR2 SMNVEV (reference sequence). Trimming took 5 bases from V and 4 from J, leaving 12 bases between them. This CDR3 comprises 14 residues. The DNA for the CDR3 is TGTGCCAGCAGTAGACTGGGACAATACAATGAGCAGTTCTTC. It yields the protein CASSRLGQYNEQFF.

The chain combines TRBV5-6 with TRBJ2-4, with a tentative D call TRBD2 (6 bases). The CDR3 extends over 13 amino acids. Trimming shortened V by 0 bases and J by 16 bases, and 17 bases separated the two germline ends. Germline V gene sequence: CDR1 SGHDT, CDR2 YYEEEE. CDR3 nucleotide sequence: TGTGCCAGCAGCTTGGGCGTCGGGAGAGGTGTCTACTTC. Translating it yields CASSLGVGRGVYF.

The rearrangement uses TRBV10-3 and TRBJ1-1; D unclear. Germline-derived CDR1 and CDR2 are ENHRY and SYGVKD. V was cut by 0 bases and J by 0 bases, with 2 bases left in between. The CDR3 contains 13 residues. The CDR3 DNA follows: TGTGCCATCAGTGAGTCTTTGAACACTGAAGCTTTCTTT. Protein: CAISESLNTEAFF.

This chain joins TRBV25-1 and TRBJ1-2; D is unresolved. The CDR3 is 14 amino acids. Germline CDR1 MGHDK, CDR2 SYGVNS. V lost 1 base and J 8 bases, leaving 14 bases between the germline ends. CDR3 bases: TGTGCCAGCAGTGAATTGGGATCCGTGTGGGGCTACACCTTC. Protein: CASSELGSVWGYTF.